This TCR beta chain was observed in a study of human T cells and chemical hapten exposure. Study-wide points: TCRs at high frequency, those above 1 in 1000, did not change with DPC sensitization.

The authors' total RNA extraction used unfractionated whole blood. The CDR3 loop spans 18 amino acids. J lost 1 base, V lost 6 bases, and 10 bases had no gene match. To note about this clonotype: The antigen remains undetermined.

The library gave individual cDNA molecules unique molecular identifiers. In the original processing: Samples ranged from roughly 20,000 to 700,000 TCRs, with a median of approximately 90,000. TCRdb analysed the 5' RACE reads with MiXCR anew, one entry per CDR3 protein. None of the V and J calls come from the authors' own analysis; TCRdb made them. The data show about 81,000 distinct CDR3 sequences, with under 10% seen just once and 2% to 2.5% held by the top ten. This TCR derives from a male donor in good health. The rearrangement uses TRBV12-3 or TRBV12-4 and TRBJ2-4; 12 bases align to TRBD1. The CDR3 is CASSSSGQGARAKNIQYF. CDR3 coding DNA: TGTGCCAGCAGCTCCTCGGGACAGGGGGCGAGGGCCAAAAACATTCAGTACTTC.